This record concerns one TCR beta chain sequence. The antigen remains undetermined. CDR1 and CDR2 from the germline V gene are LGHNA and YNFKEQ. The CDR3 runs to 13 residues. Trimming left V 0 bases short and J 7 bases short, with 9 bases between. The sample is drawn from a study of PD-1 blockade in classical Hodgkin lymphoma. Study-wide results and limits: Partial responders and progressors had significantly lower baseline TCR diversity. CD4+ TCR diversity, unlike CD8+, climbed significantly by C4D1.

The repertoire was sequenced with immunoSEQ multiplex PCR; TCRdb's copy has only in-frame clones and lacks some. This table has roughly 40,000 clones, around 87% appearing once. Autologous stem cell transplantation was followed by relapse in every patient, and brentuximab vedotin exposure varied. This chain connects TRBV4-2 to TRBJ2-5; D is uncertain. The sequencing used peripheral blood mononuclear cells (PBMCs), collected at baseline. The source of this sequence is a human donor with classical Hodgkin lymphoma. In DNA form, the CDR3 reads TGTGCCAGCAGCCAAGAGCAAGTGGGGACCCAGTACTTC. This translates into CASSQEQVGTQYF.